This T cell receptor (beta chain) was identified during a study of blood T cell repertoires in COVID-19. Background on the study: In each case, the material was cDNA or gDNA derived from T cells, B-cell-depleted T cells, or PBMCs.

Per the original data handling: Estimation of nucleated cell counts relied on the amplification of reference gene primers. Sequencing used immunoSEQ multiplex PCR; TCRdb keeps in-frame clones, though not all of them. That table gives V, J and clone size, and the DNA gave D and trimming. The table has over 60,000 clones, approximately 80% seen once; the top ten hold under 15%. The Seattle patients, enrolled during active infection, were followed longitudinally. CDR1 and CDR2 from the germline V gene are MNHEY and SVGAGI. V dropped 5 bases and J dropped 3 bases, with 8 bases sitting between them. This CDR3 has 12 residues.

The V call is TRBV6-5, the J call TRBJ2-7; D gene ambiguous. The receptor was isolated from a man between 60 and 75 years old with COVID-19, enrolled during active disease. The sample comprised peripheral blood. CDR3 sequence: CASSLSGYEQYF. The CDR3 DNA is TGTGCCAGCAGTCTTTCCGGCTACGAGCAGTACTTC.